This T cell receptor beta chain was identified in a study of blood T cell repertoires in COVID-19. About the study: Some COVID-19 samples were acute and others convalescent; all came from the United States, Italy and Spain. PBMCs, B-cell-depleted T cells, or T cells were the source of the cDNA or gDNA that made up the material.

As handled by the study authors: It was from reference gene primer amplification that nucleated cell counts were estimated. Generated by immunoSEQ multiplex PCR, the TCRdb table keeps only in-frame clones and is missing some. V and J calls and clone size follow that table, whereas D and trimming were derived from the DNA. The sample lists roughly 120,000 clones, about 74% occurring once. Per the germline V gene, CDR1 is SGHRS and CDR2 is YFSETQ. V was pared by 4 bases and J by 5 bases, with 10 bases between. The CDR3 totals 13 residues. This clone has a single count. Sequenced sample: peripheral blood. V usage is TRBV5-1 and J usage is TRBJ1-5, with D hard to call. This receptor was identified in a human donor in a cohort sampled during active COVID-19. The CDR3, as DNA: TGCGCCAGCAGCCCGGACGGGGATCAGCCCCAGCATTTT. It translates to CASSPDGDQPQHF.